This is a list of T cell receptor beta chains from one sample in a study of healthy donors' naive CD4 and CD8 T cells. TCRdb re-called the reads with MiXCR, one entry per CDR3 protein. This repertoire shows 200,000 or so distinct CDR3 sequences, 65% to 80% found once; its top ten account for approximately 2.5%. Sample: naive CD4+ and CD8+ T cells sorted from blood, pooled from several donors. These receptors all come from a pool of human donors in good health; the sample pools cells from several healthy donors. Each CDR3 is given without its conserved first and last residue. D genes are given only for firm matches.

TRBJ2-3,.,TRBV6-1,ASSEAGRSTDTQY
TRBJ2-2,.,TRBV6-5,ASSLGWGTYVGSGELF
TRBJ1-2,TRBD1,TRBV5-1,ASSTRDRDGYT
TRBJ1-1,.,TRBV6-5,ASSYSSLGAEAF
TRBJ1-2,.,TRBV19,AVSDRFDYGYT
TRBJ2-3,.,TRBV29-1,SKTTADTQY
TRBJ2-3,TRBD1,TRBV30,AWGRGPDTQY
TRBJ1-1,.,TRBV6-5,ASSPMARFDLAF
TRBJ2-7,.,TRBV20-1,SARDRLGATYEQY
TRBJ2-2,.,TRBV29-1,SVSHGTGELF
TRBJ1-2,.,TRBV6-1,ASSEDSTNHGYT
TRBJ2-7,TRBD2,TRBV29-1,SVLAGETNEQY
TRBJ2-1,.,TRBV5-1,ASSPTGTQDEQF
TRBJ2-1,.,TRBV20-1,SARDPTRVHEQF
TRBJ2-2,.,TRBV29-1,SVEAPGELF
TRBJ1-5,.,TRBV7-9,ASSLGGYGNQPQH
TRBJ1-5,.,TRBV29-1,SAWDGNQPQH
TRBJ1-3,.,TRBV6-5,ASRVSYGNTIY
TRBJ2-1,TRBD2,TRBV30,AWSLQGLDRSEQF
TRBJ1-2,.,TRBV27,ASSSVAGYGYT
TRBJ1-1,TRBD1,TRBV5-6,ASSFGQGSTEAF
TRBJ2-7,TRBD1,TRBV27,ASGDRGHYEQY
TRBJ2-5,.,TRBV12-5,ASDPIVGEETQY
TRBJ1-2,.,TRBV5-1,ASSLDKRVAGSSYGYT
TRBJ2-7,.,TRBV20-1,SARGPAALYEQY
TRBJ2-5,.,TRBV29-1,SVEEGDYQETQY
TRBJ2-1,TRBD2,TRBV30,AWSVSSGEQF
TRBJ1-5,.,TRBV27,ASSSFGVNQPQH
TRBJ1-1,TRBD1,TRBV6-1,AVGTGINEAF
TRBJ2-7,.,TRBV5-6,ASIPLGGFRNEQY
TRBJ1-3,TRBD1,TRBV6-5,ASSEAGQGHSGNTIY
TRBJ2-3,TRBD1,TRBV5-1,ASSQGQGTDTQY
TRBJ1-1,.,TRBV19,ASSILPGAQGLTEAF
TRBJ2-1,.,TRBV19,ASSMVGVSSYNEQF
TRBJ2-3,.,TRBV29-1,SVGVGTQY
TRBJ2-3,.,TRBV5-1,ASSLWPGTDTQY
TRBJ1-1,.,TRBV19,ASSRLQGTGMNTEAF
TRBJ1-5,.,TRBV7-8,ASNQGNNQPQH